A single sample is the source of the 2 T cell receptor beta chains below, sequenced in a study of blood T cell repertoires in COVID-19. Generated by immunoSEQ multiplex PCR, the TCRdb table keeps only in-frame clones and is missing some. Counted here are around 190,000 clones, about 85% occurring once; the ten biggest clones make up around 5.2%. The source material was peripheral blood. The source of these receptors is a woman older than 75 with acute or convalescent COVID-19.

The chain carries TRBV7-3 and TRBJ2-2; tentatively, D is TRBD1 (6 bases). The CDR3 contains 13 residues. CDR1 and CDR2 from the germline V gene are SGHTA and FQGTGA. Deletions cut 4 bases from V and 6 bases from J, with 9 bases between. As DNA, the CDR3 is TGTGCCAGCAGCTCGCAGGGGCCCGGGGAGCTGTTTTTT. Translation gives CASSSQGPGELFF. Filled out from reference TRBV7-3 and TRBJ2-2, the complete variable domain reads GAGVSQTPSNKVTEKGKYVELRCDPISGHTALYWYRQSLGQGPEFLIYFQGTGAADDSGLPNDRFFAVRPEGSVSTLKIQRTERGDSAVYLCASSSQGPGELFFGEGSRLTVL.

The chain employs TRBV30 and TRBJ1-2; D remains unclear. With 8 bases removed from V and 0 bases from J, the gap between germline ends came to 16 bases. The CDR3 is made up of 14 amino acids. Germline V gives CDR1 GTSNPN, CDR2 SVGIG (reference sequence). CDR3 sequence (DNA): TGTGCCGGGCCCTCGGCACCACCTAACTATGGCTACACCTTC. It codes for CAGPSAPPNYGYTF.